This T cell receptor beta chain was recorded in a study of blood T cells in healthy people across ages. This CDR3 contains 16 residues. Trimming pared 4 bases from V and 1 base from J, leaving 16 bases between. Germline V gene lookup returns CDR1 SGDLS and CDR2 YYNGEE. The authors ran a second PCR of roughly 7 to 11 cycles using a sample-barcoded 5' primer and a J-beta primer mix. Each CDR3 protein gets one entry after TCRdb re-called the 5' RACE reads with MiXCR. Seen here are about 830,000 distinct CDR3 sequences, under 80% observed once, and the top ten hold around 30%. The V and J genes are TRBV9 and TRBJ2-3, with TRBD2 as a possible D gene (6 bases). This TCR was sampled from a man aged 25-45 years in good health. What was sequenced was blood. CDR3 amino acids: CASSPRVVAGTDTQYF. CDR3 coding DNA: TGTGCCAGCAGCCCCCGGGTAGTAGCGGGCACAGATACGCAGTATTTT. The full variable domain, completed using reference TRBV9 and TRBJ2-3, is DSGVTQTPKHLITATGQRVTLRCSPRSGDLSVYWYQQSLDQGLQFLIQYYNGEERAKGNILERFSAQQFPDLHSELNLSSLELGDSALYFCASSPRVVAGTDTQYFGPGTRLTVL.